This entry concerns a single TCR beta chain. Its cognate antigen is unknown. The source of the sample is a study of T cell responses to AZD1222 COVID-19 vaccine. The CDR3 loop spans 12 amino acids. The V gene lost 8 bases and the J gene lost 5 bases, with 12 bases spanning the gap. Germline V gene sequence: CDR1 MDHEN, CDR2 SYDVKM. Study outcomes and limitations: Unmutated variant regions reportedly attract nearly half of all spike-specific TCRs. The number of AZD1222 recipients seropositive at baseline was only 6 or 7.

Sequenced by immunoSEQ multiplex PCR; TCRdb stores in-frame clones only, minus some. The sample includes 95,000 to 150,000 clones, roughly 88% seen only once; the top ten take 6.2%. Sequencing used peripheral blood, obtained on day 0 of AZD1222 vaccination. This clonotype was obtained from an adult in good health. The chain recombines TRBV28 with TRBJ1-2; tentative D call: TRBD1 (5 bases). The CDR3 coding sequence is TGTGCCAGCGAAGGGGTCGCGTATGGCTACACCTTC. Translating gives CASEGVAYGYTF.